The 7 T cell receptor beta chains below come from one sample, sequenced in a study of T cell repertoires in cytomegalovirus infection (dated by TCRdb to the late 2010s). The sequencer was an Illumina HiSeq 1500. TCRdb cleaned the public reads at Q25 with fastp, built clones with MiXCR and kept in-frame beta chains. Each CDR3 protein appears once, grouped with its most common genes and DNA. The sample yields 110,000 or so distinct CDR3 sequences; roughly 30% were counted once. The top ten hold 80% to 90% of the sample. These receptors are not linked to any known antigen. According to the study, the label for this sample's treatment or condition signals: in vitro stimulation with specific CMV peptide epitopes to enrich CMV-specific T cells. The source was CD8+ T cells from cultured PBMCs, collected from culture after CMV antigen stimulation. The receptors derive from a human donor in good health (CMV status not recorded). Some clones in this sample may be carry-over from other donors' samples.

The chain recombines TRBV4-1 with TRBJ2-2; D unclear. V lost 7 bases, J lost 5 bases, and 11 bases lay in between. The CDR3 is made up of 13 amino acids. Germline loops: CDR1 MGHRA, CDR2 YSYEKL. CDR3 sequence reads: CASTHARTGELFF. The CDR3 region has the DNA TGCGCCAGCACCCACGCTAGGACCGGGGAGCTGTTTTTT.

In this sample, this clonotype turned up many times. The chain has TRBV11-3 and TRBJ2-7; 10 bases map to TRBD1. Germline V lookup: CDR1 SGHNT, CDR2 YENEEA. V trimming: 5 bases; J trimming: 0 bases; junction bases outside the gene matches: 4. The CDR3 is made up of 15 amino acids. The CDR3 DNA reads as TGTGCCAGCAGCCCGGGACAGGGGATCTCCTACGAGCAGTACTTC. This gives the protein CASSPGQGISYEQYF.

Ten or more counts support this clonotype. J is TRBJ2-5 and V is TRBV6-2 or TRBV6-3; possibly TRBD1 or TRBD2 for D (5 bases each). The germline CDR1 and CDR2 sequences are MNHEY and SVGEGT. Trimming shortened V by 4 bases and J by 3 bases, and 12 bases separated the two germline ends. The length of the CDR3 is 14 residues. The CDR3 sequence is CASSFPGRKETQYF. The CDR3 nucleotides are TGTGCCAGCAGTTTCCCGGGACGGAAAGAGACCCAGTACTTC.

This clonotype was picked up a small number of times. This chain joins TRBV28 and TRBJ2-7, with 9 positions matching TRBD1. With V trimmed by 10 bases and J by 3 bases, 16 bases remained unmatched. This CDR3 has 16 amino acids. Germline CDR1 MDHEN, CDR2 SYDVKM. The chain's CDR3 is CATIVNDRGDLYEQYF. The CDR3 region has the DNA TGTGCCACCATCGTAAATGACAGGGGGGATCTCTACGAGCAGTACTTC.

This chain links TRBV12-3 or TRBV12-4 with TRBJ2-1; D remains ambiguous. CDR3 length: 15 residues. Trimming left V 2 bases short and J 3 bases short, with 11 bases between. The CDR3 protein is CASSLYLASYNEQFF. CDR3 nucleotide sequence: TGTGCCAGCAGTTTATATCTTGCCAGCTACAATGAGCAGTTCTTC.

This clonotype was seen ten or more times. The V and J genes are TRBV11-2 and TRBJ1-5; maybe TRBD1 (6 bases). The CDR3 totals 17 residues. The germline CDR1 and CDR2 sequences are SGHAT and FQNNGV. V was cut by 1 base and J by 0 bases, with 13 bases left in between. Here the CDR3 reads CASSLGGADYSNQPQHF. Written as DNA, the CDR3 is TGTGCCAGCAGCTTAGGGGGGGCAGATTATAGCAATCAGCCCCAGCATTTT.

This clonotype was recorded a few times. This rearrangement joins TRBV6-6 to TRBJ2-7; 7 bases are shared with TRBD2. CDR3 length equals 14 residues. With V trimmed by 0 bases and J by 3 bases, 2 bases remained unmatched. The germline V gene has CDR1 MNHNY and CDR2 SVGAGI (reference sequence). This CDR3 reads CASSYSGEGYEQYF. The CDR3 nucleotides read TGTGCCAGCAGTTACTCGGGGGAGGGCTACGAGCAGTACTTC.